This TCR beta chain was identified in a study of blood T cell repertoires in COVID-19. The CDR3 spans 15 residues. V was clipped by 0 bases and J by 1 base, with 9 bases between them. From germline, CDR1 is LGHNA and CDR2 YSLEER. Repertoires were generated with immunoSEQ multiplex PCR, while TCRdb's copy carries only in-frame clones and drops some. The sample yields about 140,000 clones, about 86% seen once. This sequence originates from a woman aged 55 to 70 with acute or convalescent COVID-19. Sequencing was carried out using peripheral blood. This sequence joins TRBV4-3 and TRBJ1-2; D gene uncertain. Here the CDR3 reads CASSQDFSVNYGYTF. CDR3 coding DNA: TGCGCCAGCAGCCAAGATTTTTCGGTTAACTATGGCTACACCTTC.